This T cell receptor beta chain was identified during a study of T cells in localized non-small cell lung cancer. This CDR3 region has 12 residues. In germline, CDR1 is ENHRY, CDR2 SYGVKD. V dropped 8 bases and J dropped 12; count of bases not matched to a gene: 9. The repertoire was sequenced with immunoSEQ multiplex PCR; TCRdb's copy has only in-frame clones and lacks some. The table lists fewer than 40,000 clones, 93% of them singletons, with 7.9% in the top ten. This clone was recorded once. Its specificity is unknown. Study observations and caveats: Elevated circulating T cell density in blood was associated with longer overall survival. Uninvolved adjacent lung showed peak T cell clonality, exceeding tumor. The study detected a median around 61 of the top 100 tumor clones in adjacent lung.

J is TRBJ1-2 and V is TRBV10-3, with 10 bases fitting TRBD1. The starting material was peripheral blood, obtained before any cancer treatment. The sequence derives from a female donor of 60 years or more with stage I lung adenocarcinoma. CDR3 loop: CAIGLGQGSHTF. The CDR3 region has the DNA TGTGCCATCGGTTTGGGACAGGGGTCTCACACCTTC.